These 10 T cell receptor beta chains were sequenced from one sample in a study of blood T cell repertoires in COVID-19. Sequencing used immunoSEQ multiplex PCR; TCRdb keeps in-frame clones, though not all of them. This table holds approximately 210,000 clones, about 85% found once. The sequencing sample was made of peripheral blood. The receptors shown here come from a human donor in a cohort sampled during active COVID-19.

The DNA of the CDR3 is TGTGCCAGCAGTTCACGGACTCCCTACGAGCAGTACTTC. Translating it yields CASSSRTPYEQYF. V gene TRBV27 combines with J gene TRBJ2-7; tentative D call: TRBD2 (5 bases). Between the trimmed V and J ends, which lost 4 bases and 2 bases, there was a span of 9 bases. Per the germline V gene, CDR1 is MNHEY and CDR2 is SMNVEV (reference sequence). The length of the CDR3 is 13 residues.

The chain combines TRBV30 with TRBJ2-1, with 8 bases identical to TRBD1. The trim removed 5 bases at V and 5 bases at J, leaving 5 bases unmatched. The CDR3 spans 13 residues. Germline V CDR1 and CDR2: GTSNPN, SVGIG (reference sequence). CDR3 sequence: CAWSQGANNEQFF. In nucleotides, the CDR3 is TGTGCCTGGTCGCAGGGGGCGAACAATGAGCAGTTCTTC.

This rearrangement joins TRBV5-4 to TRBJ2-7; tentatively, D is TRBD2 (6 bases). The ends were cut back, 3 bases at V and 2 bases at J, with 15 bases in the middle. Germline CDR1 is SGHNT and CDR2 is YYREEE (reference sequence). This CDR3 is built from 15 residues. The CDR3 region is CASSSGWRDTYEQYF. The DNA of the CDR3 is TGTGCCAGCAGCTCCGGGTGGCGGGATACCTACGAGCAGTACTTC.

This chain joins TRBV5-4 and TRBJ1-6, with D maybe TRBD1 (5 bases). Germline V lookup: CDR1 SGHNT, CDR2 YYREEE (reference sequence). V lost 5 bases, J lost 9 bases, and 18 bases lay in between. This CDR3 has 15 amino acids. This CDR3 is CASSPTGGMSSPLHF. The CDR3, as DNA: TGTGCCAGCAGTCCAACGGGGGGAATGAGTTCACCCCTCCACTTT.

V usage is TRBV28 and J usage is TRBJ2-3; 7 positions agree with TRBD1. CDR1 is MDHEN and CDR2 is SYDVKM in the germline V gene. The V segment lost 7 bases and the J segment 2 bases; nucleotides outside the gene matches: 9. CDR3 length: 15 residues. Written as DNA, the CDR3 is TGTGCCAGCACCGTAGCCGGGACAGCCACAGATACGCAGTATTTT. The encoded protein is CASTVAGTATDTQYF.

The chain recombines TRBV18 with TRBJ2-7, with D maybe TRBD2 (6 bases). Per the germline V gene, CDR1 is KGHSH and CDR2 is LQKENI. Trimming cost V 3 bases and J 0 bases, with 12 bases left between them. The CDR3 loop spans 15 amino acids. CDR3 sequence reads: CASSPLLGGSYEQYF. DNA for the CDR3: TGTGCCAGCTCACCGCTCCTGGGGGGCTCCTACGAGCAGTACTTC.

The V and J genes are TRBV12-3 or TRBV12-4 and TRBJ2-3; unclear D gene. This CDR3 spans 13 amino acids. V gave up 5 bases and J gave up 9 bases, with 15 bases separating them. The CDR3 loop is CASSRPPQQTQYF. The CDR3 DNA is TGTGCCAGCAGTCGACCTCCGCAACAGACGCAGTATTTT.

The V gene is TRBV24-1, the J gene TRBJ1-2; D gene uncertain. CDR3 length equals 14 residues. Germline assignment: CDR1 KGHDR and CDR2 SFDVKD. Trimming stripped 0 bases from V and 6 bases from J, with 10 bases between. The CDR3, as DNA: TGTGCCACCAGTGATTTGGAATATACTAATGGCTACACCTTC. Amino acids: CATSDLEYTNGYTF.

This rearrangement joins TRBV2 to TRBJ2-5; possibly TRBD1 for D (6 bases). This CDR3 has 14 amino acids. Germline V lookup: CDR1 SNHLY, CDR2 FYNNEI. V was shortened by 6 bases and J by 5 bases, with 16 bases between the two germline ends. The CDR3 is CASSLPRDMETQYF. The CDR3 region has the DNA TGTGCCAGCAGCCTACCTCGGGACATGGAGACCCAGTACTTC.

V usage is TRBV9 and J usage is TRBJ1-1; D unclear. The CDR3 consists of 15 residues. CDR1 is SGDLS and CDR2 is YYNGEE in the germline V gene. V lost 1 base and J 5 bases, leaving 15 bases between the germline ends. The CDR3 DNA reads as TGTGCCAGCAGCGTAACCGACAATCGGAGGACTGAAGCTTTCTTT. Encoded protein: CASSVTDNRRTEAFF.